Sequencing of this T cell receptor beta chain was carried out in a study of CD8+ T cells in alopecia areata. About the research overall: Treatment of the treated patients consisted of oral tofacitinib, 5 to 10 mg twice daily.

The CDR3 sequence is 15 residues long. Germline CDR1 is SGHAT and CDR2 is FQNNGV. Germline trimming cut 1 base from V and 7 bases from J; bases unmatched to any gene: 6. Sample treatment: oral pan-JAK inhibitor, 5-10 mg twice daily. Once RNA had been extracted, it was reverse transcribed into cDNA to act as the sequencing template. The assay was immunoSEQ multiplex PCR, and TCRdb's table has in-frame clones only and misses some. The table lists roughly 100,000 clones, approximately 66% of them singletons. The TCR comes from a human donor with alopecia areata. The chain combines TRBV11-2 with TRBJ2-1; 8 bases match TRBD1. Sequenced material: CD8+ T cells sorted from blood, taken at week 4, from a patient treated with tofacitinib. CDR3: CASSLGGQVGNEQFF. CDR3 DNA: TGTGCCAGCAGCTTAGGGGGACAGGTGGGGAATGAGCAGTTCTTC.